The entry below gives a single TCR beta chain sequence along with its context. Its antigen is not known. These donors, healthy bone marrow donors, were studied. These data are taken from a study of cytomegalovirus exposure and HLA in healthy donors. General study results and limits: Some V segments (TRBV6-2 and TRBV6-3 among them) were excluded as indistinguishable.

Trimming cost V 9 bases and J 1 base; bases outside gene matches: 8. This CDR3 contains 14 residues. Per the germline V gene, CDR1 is LNHDA and CDR2 is SQIVND (reference sequence). The PCR made use of 60 Vbeta and 13 Jbeta primers. The method was immunoSEQ multiplex PCR; TCRdb's version includes in-frame clones alone and lacks a portion of them. The table lists tens of thousands of clones, around 71% of them singletons. This clonotype originated in a young man in good health and CMV-seronegative. The rearrangement links TRBV19 to TRBJ2-7, with 8 bases identical to TRBD1. What was sequenced was PBMCs. The CDR3 sequence: CASQDRATSYEQYF. The CDR3 coding sequence is TGTGCCAGCCAGGACAGGGCCACTTCCTACGAGCAGTACTTC.